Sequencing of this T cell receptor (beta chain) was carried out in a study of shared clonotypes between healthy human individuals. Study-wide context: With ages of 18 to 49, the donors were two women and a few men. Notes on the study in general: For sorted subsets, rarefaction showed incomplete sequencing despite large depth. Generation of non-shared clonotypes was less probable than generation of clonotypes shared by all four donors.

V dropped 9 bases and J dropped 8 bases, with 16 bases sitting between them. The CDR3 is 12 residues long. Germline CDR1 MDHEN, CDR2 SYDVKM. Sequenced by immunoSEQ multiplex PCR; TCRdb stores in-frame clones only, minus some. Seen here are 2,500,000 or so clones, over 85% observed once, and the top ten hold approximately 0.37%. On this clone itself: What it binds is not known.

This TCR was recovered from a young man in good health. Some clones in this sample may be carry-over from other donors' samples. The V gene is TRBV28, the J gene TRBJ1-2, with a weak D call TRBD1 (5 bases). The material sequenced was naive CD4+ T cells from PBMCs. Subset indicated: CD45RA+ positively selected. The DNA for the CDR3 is TGTGCCAGTGGGGCCGGGGTTCGAGGCTACACCTTC. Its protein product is CASGAGVRGYTF.